The 21 T cell receptor beta chains below all came from one sample that was sequenced in a study of cytomegalovirus exposure and HLA in healthy donors. PCR amplification relied on 60 Vbeta primers (plus 13 Jbeta primers). Sequencing was performed with immunoSEQ multiplex PCR; in TCRdb, only in-frame clones are kept and a portion is missing. The data contain under 150,000 clones, about 80% of them singletons. The sequenced sample consisted of PBMCs. These receptors were collected from a man aged 25 to 40 in good health and CMV-seropositive.

The chain is built from TRBV7-6 and TRBJ2-7; 8 bases are shared with TRBD2. Germline V gene data show CDR1 as SGHVS and CDR2 as FNYEAQ. The CDR3 runs 15 residues. V was pared by 2 bases and J by 5 bases, with 8 bases of the junction left unmatched. The DNA of the CDR3 is TGTGCCAGCAGCTTACTTCAGCGGGAGAGTGACGAGCAGTACTTC. Translated, it gives CASSLLQRESDEQYF.

This chain joins TRBV7-2 and TRBJ2-1, with 9 nucleotides matching TRBD2. This CDR3 contains 15 residues. Germline CDR1 and CDR2: SGHTA and FQGNSA. V lost 4 bases and J lost 7; bases outside the gene matches: 8. This CDR3 reads CASSYSGSLENEQFF. CDR3 DNA sequence: TGTGCCAGCAGCTATAGCGGGAGTCTTGAGAATGAGCAGTTCTTC.

This sequence joins TRBV9 and TRBJ2-7; 10 nucleotides match TRBD2. V was pared by 0 bases and J by 2 bases, with 5 bases of the junction left unmatched. Germline CDR1 is SGDLS and CDR2 is YYNGEE. The CDR3 runs 16 residues. CDR3 in DNA: TGTGCCAGCAGCGTAGGATTGCTAGCGGGAGCCTACGAGCAGTACTTC. Translating it yields CASSVGLLAGAYEQYF. The whole variable domain, filled in from reference TRBV9 and TRBJ2-7, reads DSGVTQTPKHLITATGQRVTLRCSPRSGDLSVYWYQQSLDQGLQFLIQYYNGEERAKGNILERFSAQQFPDLHSELNLSSLELGDSALYFCASSVGLLAGAYEQYFGPGTRLTVT.

Comment on this clone: Sequence at one end of the junction differs from germline and may be a read error. The chain carries TRBV6-1 and TRBJ1-1, with TRBD1 matching over 7 bases. Germline values: CDR1 MNHNS, CDR2 SASEGT. CDR3 length: 14 amino acids. Here the CDR3 reads CAGSWTGLNTEAFF. The CDR3 region has the DNA TGTGCCGGCAGTTGGACAGGTCTTAACACTGAAGCTTTCTTT.

The chain employs TRBV27 and TRBJ2-5; 9 positions match TRBD2. Per germline, CDR1 MNHEY and CDR2 SMNVEV (reference sequence). The CDR3 consists of 17 residues. J lost 5 bases, V lost 2 bases, and 12 bases had no gene match. CDR3 region: CASSLNGGREGRETQYF. The CDR3 DNA sequence: TGTGCCAGCAGTTTAAATGGGGGGCGGGAGGGCCGGGAGACCCAGTACTTC.

The CDR3 here is CASSQPTYGYTF. Here the CDR3 DNA reads TGTGCCAGTAGCCAGCCGACATATGGCTACACCTTC. The genes are TRBV19 and TRBJ1-2; no clear D. In germline, CDR1 is LNHDA, CDR2 SQIVND (reference sequence). The CDR3 is 12 residues long. Deletions cut 6 bases from V and 5 bases from J, with 10 bases between.

The rearrangement joins TRBV28 to TRBJ1-2; D remains ambiguous. Deletions cut 3 bases from V and 0 bases from J, with 11 bases between. The CDR3 totals 15 residues. Germline CDR1 and CDR2: MDHEN and SYDVKM. The CDR3 DNA reads TGTGCCAGCAGTTTTATGGGCTTAGCTAACTATGGCTACACCTTC. It encodes CASSFMGLANYGYTF.

This clone was recorded only once. This rearrangement joins TRBV6-5 to TRBJ2-7; 12 bases map to TRBD2. Germline V gene lookup returns CDR1 MNHEY and CDR2 SVGAGI. The CDR3 loop spans 14 amino acids. J lost 2 bases, V lost 6 bases, and 2 bases had no gene match. The CDR3 loop reads CASSRTSGAYEQYF. DNA of the CDR3: TGTGCCAGCAGCAGGACTAGCGGGGCCTACGAGCAGTACTTC.

In this sample, this clone turned up a few times. At one boundary the junction diverges from the germline segment, which might be a read error. The chain is built from TRBV7-6 and TRBJ2-2, with 10 bases fitting TRBD1. Germline V gene lookup returns CDR1 SGHVS and CDR2 FNYEAQ. The CDR3 runs to 17 residues. This CDR3 reads CASSLGDRGMTAGVSIF. CDR3 in DNA: TGTGCCAGCAGCTTAGGGGACAGGGGTATGACAGCGGGAGTCTCGATTTTT.

This clone has more than one count but fewer than ten. The chain is built from TRBV5-4 and TRBJ1-1; 8 nucleotides line up with TRBD1. Germline values: CDR1 SGHNT, CDR2 YYREEE (reference sequence). There are 15 residues in the CDR3. Trimming removed 0 bases from V and 3 bases from J; junction bases left unmatched: 4. Here the CDR3 DNA reads TGTGCCAGCAGCTTGGTACGACAGGGGTACACTGAAGCTTTCTTT. It translates to CASSLVRQGYTEAFF.

The chain recombines TRBV19 with TRBJ2-5, with 7 bases lining up with TRBD2. Germline CDR1 and CDR2: LNHDA and SQIVND (reference sequence). This CDR3 has 16 residues. The V and J ends lost 4 bases and 1 base, in that order; junction bases with no gene match: 9. This CDR3 reads CASSRGAGVFQETQYF. CDR3 bases: TGTGCCAGTAGTAGGGGTGCGGGGGTGTTCCAAGAGACCCAGTACTTC.

CDR3: CASSQLWQGSDTQYF. For the CDR3, the DNA is TGTGCCAGCAGCCAATTGTGGCAGGGGTCGGATACGCAGTATTTT. V gene TRBV5-8 combines with J gene TRBJ2-3; possible D gene TRBD1, 6 bases. The CDR3 length is 15 residues. V was clipped by 4 bases and J by 6 bases, with 18 bases between them. Germline CDR1 SGHTS, CDR2 YDEGEE.

The chain joins TRBV7-3 to TRBJ1-1; 7 positions agree with TRBD1. J lost 4 bases, V lost 3 bases, and 5 bases had no gene match. The CDR3 has 14 amino acids. Germline lookup yields CDR1 SGHTA and CDR2 FQGTGA. Written as DNA, the CDR3 is TGTGCCAGCAGCTTCACAGGGGACGCCACTGAAGCTTTCTTT. Its translation: CASSFTGDATEAFF. The full variable domain, in which reference TRBV7-3 and TRBJ1-1 provide the parts outside the CDR3, is GAGVSQTPSNKVTEKGKYVELRCDPISGHTALYWYRQSLGQGPEFLIYFQGTGAADDSGLPNDRFFAVRPEGSVSTLKIQRTERGDSAVYLCASSFTGDATEAFFGQGTRLTVV.

The table lists this clone with a few counts. This CDR3 is CAWNPGQGYGYTF. CDR3 nucleotides: TGTGCCTGGAACCCGGGTCAGGGGTATGGCTACACCTTC. This chain connects TRBV30 to TRBJ1-2, with TRBD1 as a possible D gene (6 bases). CDR3 size: 13 residues. Germline CDR1 and CDR2: GTSNPN and SVGIG (reference sequence). The V and J ends lost 4 bases and 5 bases respectively, with 14 bases between them.

As regards this clone: One junction end does not reproduce the germline sequence, and a read error may be involved. CDR3 sequence (DNA): TGTGCTAGCAGCCGCCGACACCTCCACCTCTATGGCTACACCTTC. The encoded protein is CASSRRHLHLYGYTF. J is TRBJ1-2 and V is TRBV7-7; D is undetermined. The germline CDR1 and CDR2 sequences are SSHAT and FNYEAQ (reference sequence). There are 15 residues in the CDR3.

This clone was recorded once. V gene TRBV5-1 combines with J gene TRBJ2-3, with 9 bases identical to TRBD2. CDR1 is SGHRS, CDR2 YFSETQ, per germline. V lost 0 bases to trimming and J lost 4 bases; unmatched junction nucleotides: 3. The CDR3 is 15 amino acids. The CDR3 coding sequence is TGCGCCAGCAGCTTGGTAGCGGGAGCGCCAGATACGCAGTATTTT. This sequence encodes CASSLVAGAPDTQYF. The variable domain in full, with the rest retrieved from reference TRBV5-1 and TRBJ2-3, is KAGVTQTPRYLIKTRGQQVTLSCSPISGHRSVSWYQQTPGQGLQFLFEYFSETQRNKGNFPGRFSGRQFSNSRSEMNVSTLELGDSALYLCASSLVAGAPDTQYFGPGTRLTVL.

V usage is TRBV5-1 and J usage is TRBJ2-7; D possibly corresponds to TRBD2 (6 bases). Trimming left V 1 base short and J 2 bases short, with 10 bases between. The germline CDR1 and CDR2 sequences are SGHRS and YFSETQ. This CDR3 region has 14 residues. The CDR3 reads CASSLSDYAYEQYF. The CDR3, as DNA: TGCGCCAGCAGCTTGTCGGACTATGCCTACGAGCAGTACTTC.

The chain is built from TRBV28 and TRBJ2-1; 16 bases map to TRBD2. J lost 2 bases, V lost 6 bases, and 13 bases had no gene match. Germline V CDR1 and CDR2: MDHEN, SYDVKM. The CDR3 covers 20 residues. In nucleotides, the CDR3 is TGTGCCAGCAGCCCCCGGAGTGGGACTAGCGGGAGGGCCGCCTACAATGAGCAGTTCTTC. Translating gives CASSPRSGTSGRAAYNEQFF.

The rearrangement links TRBV7-2 to TRBJ2-1; 9 bases align to TRBD2. The CDR3 is made up of 14 amino acids. From germline, CDR1 is SGHTA and CDR2 FQGNSA. Unmatched junction bases numbered 9, after V lost 3 bases and J lost 12 bases. The CDR3 is CASSFLAGTIVQFF. CDR3 DNA sequence: TGTGCCAGCAGCTTTCTAGCGGGAACGATTGTGCAGTTCTTC.

This clone has only one observation. The chain has TRBV7-2 and TRBJ2-1, with a possible D match to TRBD2 (6 bases). The CDR3 totals 16 residues. Germline V CDR1 and CDR2: SGHTA, FQGNSA. Trimming stripped 4 bases from V and 7 bases from J, with 20 bases between. Written as DNA, the CDR3 is TGTGCCAGCAGCTATTGGCGGGGCTATCAGCGTAATGAGCAGTTCTTC. Amino acid sequence: CASSYWRGYQRNEQFF.

This chain connects TRBV9 to TRBJ2-2; 15 bases are shared with TRBD2. Germline CDR1 and CDR2: SGDLS and YYNGEE. The CDR3 covers 20 residues. After removal of 3 bases from V and 7 bases from J, the junction contained 16 bases not matched to a gene. This CDR3 reads CASSALLPGLAGGADGELFF. For the CDR3, the DNA is TGTGCCAGCAGCGCTCTGTTACCGGGACTAGCGGGAGGTGCGGACGGGGAGCTGTTTTTT.